Below, 15 T cell receptor beta chains from the same sample are listed, as sequenced in a study of T cell repertoires in cytomegalovirus infection. In TCRdb, the reads were re-called with MiXCR into one record per CDR3 protein. The data contain around 300,000 distinct CDR3 sequences, roughly 9.5% of them singletons. Sequencing was done on a sample of PBMCs. These TCRs come from a human donor in good health (CMV status not recorded). Some clones in this sample may be carry-over from other donors' samples.

This clonotype has just a few counts. The V call is TRBV12-3 or TRBV12-4, the J call TRBJ2-5; 7 nucleotides agree with TRBD2. Unmatched junction bases numbered 4, after V lost 6 bases and J lost 0 bases. The CDR3 contains 14 residues. CDR3 sequence: CASSLGLDQETQYF. The CDR3 coding sequence is TGTGCCAGCAGCCTCGGACTAGACCAAGAGACCCAGTACTTC.

The rearrangement links TRBV27 to TRBJ1-6; no reliable D call. Trimming took 6 bases from V and 4 from J, leaving 7 bases between them. The CDR3 runs to 13 residues. Germline CDR1 reads MNHEY; CDR2 reads SMNVEV (reference sequence). The CDR3 reads CASSTIYNSPLHF. For the CDR3, the DNA is TGTGCCAGCAGCACGATATATAATTCACCCCTCCACTTT.

V and J are TRBV5-1 and TRBJ2-1; 13 nucleotides align to TRBD2. The ends lost 5 bases at V and 6 bases at J; junction bases unmatched: 8. The V gene's germline CDR1 is SGHRS and CDR2 YFSETQ. CDR3 length: 16 amino acids. CDR3 region: CASRMTSGGYGNEQFF. The CDR3 DNA is TGCGCCAGCAGGATGACTAGCGGGGGGTATGGCAATGAGCAGTTCTTC.

This clonotype was observed many times. DNA of the CDR3: TGTGCCAGCAGAGCCCCCTCGCGGGAGCTCTACGAGCAGTACTTC. It translates to CASRAPSRELYEQYF. The chain joins TRBV6-1 to TRBJ2-7; TRBD2 aligns across 7 bases. This CDR3 has 15 residues. Germline values: CDR1 MNHNS, CDR2 SASEGT. The ends lost 6 bases at V and 3 bases at J; junction bases unmatched: 11.

This clonotype appeared many times. The chain links TRBV6-6 to TRBJ2-2; D may be TRBD2 (5 bases). Germline lookup yields CDR1 MNHNY and CDR2 SVGAGI (reference sequence). Deletions cut 0 bases from V and 7 bases from J, with 21 bases between. The CDR3 totals 18 residues. The CDR3: CASSYSIDPADISGELFF. The DNA for the CDR3 is TGTGCCAGCAGTTACTCGATCGATCCAGCGGATATAAGCGGGGAGCTGTTTTTT.

This clonotype is a singleton in its sample. The chain joins TRBV6-2 or TRBV6-3 to TRBJ1-5; no definite D call. The CDR3 runs to 14 residues. Germline loops: CDR1 MNHEY, CDR2 SVGEGT. The V end was cut by 8 bases, the J end by 7 bases, with 18 bases between. CDR3 DNA sequence: TGTGCCAGCCAACGAGGGTCTCAGCTACAGCCCCAGCATTTT. This gives the protein CASQRGSQLQPQHF.

This clonotype was seen a few times. For the CDR3, the DNA is TGTGCCAGTAGTAAGGGATGGGAGCAGTTCTTC. It encodes CASSKGWEQFF. This sequence joins TRBV19 and TRBJ2-1; no clear D. The V gene lost 4 bases and the J gene lost 10 bases, with 8 bases spanning the gap. The CDR3 sequence is 11 residues long. Germline lookup yields CDR1 LNHDA and CDR2 SQIVND (reference sequence). The variable domain in full, completed from reference TRBV19 and TRBJ2-1, reads DGGITQSPKYLFRKEGQNVTLSCEQNLNHDAMYWYRQDPGQGLRLIYYSQIVNDFQKGDIAEGYSVSREKKESFPLTVTSAQKNPTAFYLCASSKGWEQFFGPGTRLTVL.

The chain is built from TRBV3-1 and TRBJ2-1; 10 nucleotides match TRBD2. Per germline, CDR1 LGHDT and CDR2 YNNKEL (reference sequence). J gave up 3 bases and V 0 bases, and 5 bases lay outside the gene matches. The CDR3 length is 17 residues. The CDR3, as DNA: TGTGCCAGCAGCCAAGATCTAGCGGGAGTTTTCTACAATGAGCAGTTCTTC. This codes for CASSQDLAGVFYNEQFF.

The chain couples TRBV28 to TRBJ2-1; the match to TRBD2 covers 9 bases. Trimming removed 6 bases from V and 5 bases from J; junction bases left unmatched: 11. Germline assignment: CDR1 MDHEN and CDR2 SYDVKM. The CDR3 contains 16 residues. The CDR3 DNA is TGTGCCAGCAGCCTAAGGGGTGGCGGGAGGGACAATGAGCAGTTCTTC. Residues: CASSLRGGGRDNEQFF.

The rearrangement uses TRBV7-2 and TRBJ2-3; maybe TRBD2 (5 bases). CDR3 length: 13 residues. V was pared by 5 bases and J by 4 bases, with 10 bases between. CDR1 and CDR2 (germline): SGHTA, FQGNSA. For the CDR3, the DNA is TGTGCCAGCAGCATCGGGATGTCAGATACGCAGTATTTT. This translates into CASSIGMSDTQYF. Drawing the rest from reference TRBV7-2 and TRBJ2-3, the complete variable domain is GAGVSQSPSNKVTEKGKDVELRCDPISGHTALYWYRQSLGQGLEFLIYFQGNSAPDKSGLPSDRFSAERTGGSVSTLTIQRTQQEDSAVYLCASSIGMSDTQYFGPGTRLTVL.

This chain connects TRBV6-5 to TRBJ2-5; 7 bases map to TRBD1. Per the germline V gene, CDR1 is MNHEY and CDR2 is SVGAGI. Trimming took 2 bases from V and 5 from J; bases not matched to a gene: 5. CDR3 length: 14 residues. The CDR3 spells CASSYTGVAETQYF. Here the CDR3 DNA reads TGTGCCAGCAGTTACACAGGGGTTGCGGAGACCCAGTACTTC.

This sequence joins TRBV12-3 or TRBV12-4 and TRBJ2-1, with TRBD1 as a possible D gene (7 bases). The CDR3 sequence is 16 residues long. V was pared by 8 bases and J by 5 bases, with 22 bases between. The CDR3 DNA sequence: TGTGCCAGCGCAAGGGGGCGGGGATATAACGACAATGAGCAGTTCTTC. Protein: CASARGRGYNDNEQFF.

The chain joins TRBV28 to TRBJ1-5; no clear D. This CDR3 region has 16 residues. Germline V gene lookup returns CDR1 MDHEN and CDR2 SYDVKM. Trimming stripped 5 bases from V and 3 bases from J, with 17 bases between. The CDR3 coding sequence is TGTGCCAGCAGTCGAATCCTTGGATCGGTCAATCAGCCCCAGCATTTT. Its protein is CASSRILGSVNQPQHF.

This clonotype was counted many times. This chain uses TRBV6-2 or TRBV6-3 with TRBJ2-7; 10 bases align to TRBD2. The V gene end was trimmed by 0 bases and the J gene end by 0 bases; junction bases not matched to a gene: 11. The germline V gene encodes CDR1 MNHEY and CDR2 SVGEGT. The CDR3 runs 19 residues. The CDR3 here is CASSYSKTKRGGNSYEQYF. The CDR3 DNA reads as TGTGCCAGCAGTTACTCGAAGACTAAGCGGGGGGGAAACTCCTACGAGCAGTACTTC.

This clonotype was seen repeatedly, ten times or more. The chain carries TRBV7-2 and TRBJ2-7; D remains unclear. This CDR3 is 13 amino acids long. CDR1 is SGHTA, CDR2 FQGNSA, per germline. V lost 1 base, J lost 0 bases, and 4 bases lay in between. As DNA, the CDR3 is TGTGCCAGCAGCTTAGAAAGCTCCTACGAGCAGTACTTC. Protein product: CASSLESSYEQYF.